This TCR beta chain was observed in a study of beta chain features in type 1 diabetes. Overall study results and limits: Type 1 diabetes patients had TCRB CDR3s that were shorter (moderately but significantly so) in all four CD4+ subsets. Comparison showed that naive, central memory and Treg TCRB repertoires appeared more similar among patients than among healthy donors. A definitive answer on HLA type influencing TCRB rearrangement was not reached here.

To note about this clone: Its antigen is still unknown.

Trimming removed 1 base at V and 1 base at J, with 6 bases between. The CDR3 extends over 13 amino acids. Germline lookup yields CDR1 SGHRS and CDR2 YFSETQ. The authors reverse transcribed all of the isolated RNA, so sequencing captured expressed TCRB transcripts. About 3.3 million reads, on average, came from each naive, central memory and regulatory T cell sample. The repertoire was sequenced with immunoSEQ multiplex PCR; TCRdb's copy has only in-frame clones and lacks some. The sample includes 150,000 to 200,000 clones, 8% to 8.5% of them seen just once. Blood was collected once per donor into heparin, averaging roughly 110 mL.

The sequenced material came from central memory CD4+ T cells from blood. This chain connects TRBV5-1 to TRBJ2-7; unclear D gene. This clonotype was obtained from a young woman with type 1 diabetes. The CDR3, as DNA: TGCGCCAGCAGCTTGCCCTTGTCCTACGAGCAGTACTTC. Residues: CASSLPLSYEQYF.